These 22 T cell receptor beta chains share one sample of origin, sequenced in a study of blood T cell repertoires in COVID-19. Using immunoSEQ multiplex PCR, the repertoire was profiled, and TCRdb retains in-frame clones only, with some absent. The sample records 65,000 to 75,000 clones, around 82% being singletons. Input material: peripheral blood. These receptors came from a woman aged 60-75 years with acute or convalescent COVID-19.

This clone was detected once. CDR3 in amino acids: CASSSTASRTDEAFF. The DNA for the CDR3 is TGCGCCAGCAGCTCGACAGCCTCGCGAACCGATGAAGCTTTCTTT. The chain combines TRBV5-1 with TRBJ1-1; D is perhaps TRBD1 (5 bases). The CDR3 runs 15 residues. Trimming pared 3 bases from V and 7 bases from J, leaving 19 bases between. The germline gives CDR1 SGHRS, CDR2 YFSETQ.

The chain combines TRBV19 with TRBJ2-3; D might be TRBD2 (7 bases). This CDR3 has 13 residues. V gave up 7 bases and J gave up 5 bases, with 13 bases separating them. Germline V CDR1 and CDR2: LNHDA, SQIVND (reference sequence). The CDR3 coding sequence is TGTGCCAGTAACGGGGGGCGAGGAGATACGCAGTATTTT. Translation gives CASNGGRGDTQYF.

Concerning this clone: Different DNA sequences within this sample yield the same CDR3. The rearrangement joins TRBV6-5 to TRBJ1-2; 12 bases are a match to TRBD1. The CDR3 has 15 amino acids. V lost 0 bases, J lost 8 bases, and 4 bases stayed unmatched. Looked up from germline, CDR1 is MNHEY and CDR2 is SVGAGI. The CDR3 sequence is CASSYSGTGGYGYTF. The CDR3 bases are TGTGCCAGCAGTTACTCCGGGACAGGGGGCTACGGCTACACCTTC.

This chain uses TRBV3-1 (or the pseudogene TRBV3-2) with TRBJ1-6; D not resolved. The CDR3 totals 14 residues. The ends were cut back, 4 bases at V and 1 base at J, with 5 bases in the middle. Germline CDR1 and CDR2: LGHDT and YNNKEL (reference sequence). The CDR3 here is CASSRSSYNSPLHF. The DNA for the CDR3 is TGTGCCAGCAGCCGCAGTTCCTATAATTCACCCCTCCACTTT.

The gene calls are TRBV10-2 and TRBJ2-5; D not certain. CDR3 length: 12 residues. Between the trimmed V and J ends, which lost 0 bases and 5 bases, there was a span of 4 bases. Germline V CDR1 and CDR2: WSHSY, SAAADI. CDR3 protein: CASSESGETQYF. CDR3 nucleotides: TGCGCCAGCAGTGAGTCCGGGGAGACCCAGTACTTC.

This chain connects TRBV9 to TRBJ2-3; TRBD2 agrees at 8 bases. The germline gives CDR1 SGDLS, CDR2 YYNGEE. Trimming cost V 3 bases and J 6 bases; bases outside gene matches: 3. The CDR3 has 13 amino acids. The CDR3 DNA reads TGTGCCAGCAGCGGGATAGCGGGGGATACGCAGTATTTT. It is translated as CASSGIAGDTQYF.

The count of this clone is one. The chain links TRBV5-1 to TRBJ1-2; possible D gene TRBD1, 6 bases. Germline V gene lookup returns CDR1 SGHRS and CDR2 YFSETQ. V lost 4 bases and J lost 8, with 18 bases in between. The CDR3 is 14 residues long. The CDR3: CASSAQQGPGGYTF. The CDR3 nucleotides are TGCGCCAGCAGCGCCCAACAGGGTCCTGGCGGCTACACCTTC.

V and J are TRBV5-1 and TRBJ2-7, with D possibly being TRBD1 (6 bases). The length of the CDR3 is 16 residues. V was cut by 0 bases and J by 0 bases, with 13 bases left in between. The germline V gene encodes CDR1 SGHRS and CDR2 YFSETQ. DNA for the CDR3: TGCGCCAGCAGCTTGGGAGGCAGGGGCTTCTCCTACGAGCAGTACTTC. Amino acids: CASSLGGRGFSYEQYF. The whole variable domain, remainder taken from reference TRBV5-1 and TRBJ2-7, is KAGVTQTPRYLIKTRGQQVTLSCSPISGHRSVSWYQQTPGQGLQFLFEYFSETQRNKGNFPGRFSGRQFSNSRSEMNVSTLELGDSALYLCASSLGGRGFSYEQYFGPGTRLTVT.

The chain combines TRBV7-6 with TRBJ1-3, with D possibly matching TRBD1 (6 bases). The germline V gene has CDR1 SGHVS and CDR2 FNYEAQ. CDR3 size: 17 residues. V lost 5 bases to trimming and J lost 8 bases, with 25 bases between them. The CDR3 nucleotides are TGTGCCAGCAGCCTAGGATTCGTACAGGGTGGATTGGACACCATATATTTT. It is translated as CASSLGFVQGGLDTIYF.

The V gene is TRBV11-2, the J gene TRBJ1-1; D not certain. CDR3 length: 14 amino acids. Between the trimmed V and J ends, which lost 0 bases and 0 bases, there was a span of 5 bases. Germline CDR1 and CDR2: SGHAT and FQNNGV. This chain's CDR3 is CASSLDRLNTEAFF. Written as DNA, the CDR3 is TGTGCCAGCAGCTTAGACAGATTGAACACTGAAGCTTTCTTT.

The sample holds many counts of this clone. Other DNA sequences in this sample translate to the same CDR3. This chain connects TRBV19 to TRBJ1-5; D is unclear. Germline V lookup: CDR1 LNHDA, CDR2 SQIVND (reference sequence). This CDR3 region has 14 residues. Trimming pared 5 bases from V and 0 bases from J, leaving 8 bases between. CDR3 protein: CASSYRDSNQPQHF. CDR3 in DNA: TGTGCCAGTAGTTACAGAGATAGCAATCAGCCCCAGCATTTT.

In the case of this clone: Other nucleotide sequences in the sample specify the same CDR3. The chain carries TRBV6-4 and TRBJ1-1, with 9 bases identical to TRBD1. This CDR3 has 14 residues. The V segment lost 6 bases and the J segment 2 bases; nucleotides outside the gene matches: 4. Germline V gene lookup returns CDR1 MRHNA and CDR2 SNTAGT. The CDR3: CASRGQGPNTEAFF. The DNA for the CDR3 is TGTGCCAGCAGGGGACAGGGCCCCAACACTGAAGCTTTCTTT.

The chain joins TRBV3-1 (or the pseudogene TRBV3-2) to TRBJ1-1, with 7 bases identical to TRBD1. The CDR3 totals 14 residues. The germline CDR1 and CDR2 sequences are LGHDT and YNNKEL (reference sequence). After removal of 6 bases from V and 1 base from J, the junction contained 5 bases not matched to a gene. DNA for the CDR3: TGTGCCAGCAGTCGGACAGGCCAGAACACTGAAGCTTTCTTT. This encodes CASSRTGQNTEAFF.

The gene calls are TRBV3-1 (or the pseudogene TRBV3-2) and TRBJ1-4, with 9 nucleotides matching TRBD1. Germline trimming cut 2 bases from V and 5 bases from J; bases unmatched to any gene: 9. The CDR3 is made up of 17 amino acids. Looked up from germline, CDR1 is LGHDT and CDR2 is YNNKEL (reference sequence). CDR3 region: CASSQPGQGGTNEKLFF. DNA of the CDR3: TGTGCCAGCAGCCAACCGGGACAGGGTGGGACCAATGAAAAACTGTTTTTT.

The chain has TRBV4-1 and TRBJ2-7; no clear D. This CDR3 spans 17 amino acids. In germline, CDR1 is MGHRA, CDR2 YSYEKL. Trimming pared 0 bases from V and 0 bases from J, leaving 15 bases between. The chain's CDR3 is CASSQDPPVWSSYEQYF. The DNA for the CDR3 is TGCGCCAGCAGCCAAGACCCGCCTGTTTGGAGCTCCTACGAGCAGTACTTC.

A note on this clone: The same CDR3 also results from other DNA sequences found in this sample. The chain's CDR3 is CASSLGQNTEAFF. The CDR3 DNA reads as TGTGCCAGCAGCTTAGGACAGAACACTGAAGCTTTCTTT. V gene TRBV7-6 combines with J gene TRBJ1-1; D gene uncertain. V was cut by 1 base and J by 1 base, with 4 bases left in between. The germline CDR1 and CDR2 sequences are SGHVS and FNYEAQ. CDR3 length equals 13 residues.

This sequence joins TRBV6-1 and TRBJ1-1, with D possibly matching TRBD1 (5 bases). The CDR3 runs 14 residues. V lost 2 bases to trimming and J lost 5 bases, with 12 bases between them. Per germline, CDR1 MNHNS and CDR2 SASEGT. The CDR3, as DNA: TGTGCCAGCAGTGAACTGGCCAGGGATACTGAAGCTTTCTTT. Protein product: CASSELARDTEAFF.

DNA for the CDR3: TGTGCCAGCAGTTTGCTACCAGGACTCCAAGAGACCCAGTACTTC. It encodes CASSLLPGLQETQYF. The chain combines TRBV27 with TRBJ2-5, with D possibly being TRBD2 (5 bases). The germline V and J ends were trimmed by 3 bases and 1 base, with 12 bases remaining between them. Germline CDR1 and CDR2: MNHEY and SMNVEV (reference sequence). CDR3 length: 15 amino acids.

This chain uses TRBV5-6 with TRBJ2-7; D remains unclear. With 2 bases removed from V and 6 bases from J, the gap between germline ends came to 12 bases. The CDR3 runs 13 residues. CDR1 and CDR2 (germline): SGHDT, YYEEEE. The CDR3 DNA reads TGTGCCAGCAGCTTCGGCGGAAGAGGCGAGCAGTACTTC. Translation gives CASSFGGRGEQYF.

The chain links TRBV12-3 or TRBV12-4 to TRBJ1-1; tentatively, D is TRBD1 (5 bases). CDR3 length: 12 residues. Trimming took off 6 bases at V and 7 bases at J, with 12 bases between the two ends. CDR3 coding DNA: TGTGCCAGCAGCCCAAGGGGACTTGAAGCTTTCTTT. The encoded protein is CASSPRGLEAFF.

This rearrangement joins TRBV13 to TRBJ2-6; D ambiguous. The CDR3 is 14 amino acids. The germline V gene has CDR1 PRHDT and CDR2 FYEKMQ (reference sequence). The V end was cut by 5 bases, the J end by 0 bases, with 5 bases between. The CDR3 DNA reads as TGTGCCAGCAGCCAGGACTCTGGGGCCAACGTCCTGACTTTC. Encoded protein: CASSQDSGANVLTF.

The chain combines TRBV5-1 with TRBJ2-1; 10 bases align to TRBD2. Germline V gene data show CDR1 as SGHRS and CDR2 as YFSETQ. V dropped 2 bases and J dropped 6; count of bases not matched to a gene: 8. The CDR3 spans 16 residues. The CDR3 protein is CASSLRLAGSSNEQFF. CDR3 nucleotide sequence: TGCGCCAGCAGCTTACGACTAGCGGGCTCGTCCAATGAGCAGTTCTTC.